This T cell receptor (beta chain) was observed in a study of ipilimumab plus nivolumab after autologous stem cell transplantation. The overall study: Typical patient got four to six ipilimumab doses and seven to nine nivolumab doses (median).

Clones were read by immunoSEQ multiplex PCR, and TCRdb kept only the in-frame ones, dropping some. The sample consists of roughly 23,000 clones, roughly 80% of them appearing once. Patients received nivolumab 3 mg/kg at weeks 1, 4, 7, 10, then fortnightly to week 26. The V end lost 3 bases, the J end lost 3 bases, and 14 bases lay between the germline ends. This CDR3 has 15 amino acids. Germline V lookup: CDR1 MGHDK, CDR2 SYGVNS. The sample in question was PBMCs, obtained in a trial of ipilimumab plus nivolumab as post-transplant consolidation. This chain uses TRBV25-1 with TRBJ1-1, with D perhaps matching TRBD1 (6 bases). The sequence was collected from a male donor with diffuse large B-cell lymphoma. CDR3 in DNA: TGTGCCAGCAGTGAGGGAGGGGGGATGGACACTGAAGCTTTCTTT. Residues: CASSEGGGMDTEAFF.